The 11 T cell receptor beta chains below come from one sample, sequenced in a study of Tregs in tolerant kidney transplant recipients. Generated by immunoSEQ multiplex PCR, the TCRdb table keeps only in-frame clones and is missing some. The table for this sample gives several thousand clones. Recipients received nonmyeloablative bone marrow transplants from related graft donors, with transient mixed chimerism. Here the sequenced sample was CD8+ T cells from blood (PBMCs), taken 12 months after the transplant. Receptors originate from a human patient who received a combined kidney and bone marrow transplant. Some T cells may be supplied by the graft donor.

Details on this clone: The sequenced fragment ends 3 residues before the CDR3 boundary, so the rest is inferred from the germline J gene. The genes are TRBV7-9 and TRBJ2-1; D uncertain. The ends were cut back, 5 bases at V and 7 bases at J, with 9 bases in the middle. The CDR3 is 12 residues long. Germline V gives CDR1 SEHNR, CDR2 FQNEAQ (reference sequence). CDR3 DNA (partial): TGTGCCAGCAGCCAACAAGTGAATGAG. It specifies CASSQQVNE. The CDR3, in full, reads CASSQQVNEQFF.

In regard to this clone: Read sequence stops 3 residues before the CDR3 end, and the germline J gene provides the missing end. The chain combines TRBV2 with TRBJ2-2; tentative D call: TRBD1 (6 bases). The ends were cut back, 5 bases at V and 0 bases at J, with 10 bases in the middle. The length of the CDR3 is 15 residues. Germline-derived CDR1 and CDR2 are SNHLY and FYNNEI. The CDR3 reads CASSHRDPNTGELFF. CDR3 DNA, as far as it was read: TGTGCCAGCAGTCACAGGGATCCGAACACCGGGGAG.

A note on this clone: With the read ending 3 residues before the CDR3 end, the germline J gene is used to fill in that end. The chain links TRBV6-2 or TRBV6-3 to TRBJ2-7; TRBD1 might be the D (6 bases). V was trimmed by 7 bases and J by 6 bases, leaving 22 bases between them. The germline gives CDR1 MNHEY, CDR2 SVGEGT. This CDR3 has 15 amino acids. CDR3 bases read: TGTGCCAGCACCCTAAAACAGGGTGGATTTGTCGAG. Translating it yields CASTLKQGGFVE. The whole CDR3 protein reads CASTLKQGGFVEQYF.

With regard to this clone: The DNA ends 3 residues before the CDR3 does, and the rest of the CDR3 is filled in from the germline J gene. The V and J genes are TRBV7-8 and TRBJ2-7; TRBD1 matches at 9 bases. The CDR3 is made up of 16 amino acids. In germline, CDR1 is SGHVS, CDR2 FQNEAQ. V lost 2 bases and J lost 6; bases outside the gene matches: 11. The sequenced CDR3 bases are TGTGCCAGCAGCTTACCTCCGGGACAGGGAAAGGGCGAG. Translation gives CASSLPPGQGKGE. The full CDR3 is CASSLPPGQGKGEQYF.

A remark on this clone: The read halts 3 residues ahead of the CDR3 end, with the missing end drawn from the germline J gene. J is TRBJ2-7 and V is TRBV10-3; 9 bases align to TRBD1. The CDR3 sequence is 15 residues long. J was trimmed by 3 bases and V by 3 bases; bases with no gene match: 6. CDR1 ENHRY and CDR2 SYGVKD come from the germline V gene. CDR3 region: CAISEPGQGFYEQYF. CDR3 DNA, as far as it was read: TGTGCCATCAGTGAACCGGGACAGGGCTTCTACGAG.

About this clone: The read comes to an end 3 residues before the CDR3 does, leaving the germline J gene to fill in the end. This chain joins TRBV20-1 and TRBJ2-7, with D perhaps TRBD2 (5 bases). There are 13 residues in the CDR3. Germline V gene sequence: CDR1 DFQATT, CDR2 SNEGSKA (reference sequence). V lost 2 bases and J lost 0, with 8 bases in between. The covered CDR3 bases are TGCAGTGCTAGAAGGCTAGCCTCCTACGAG. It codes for CSARRLASYE. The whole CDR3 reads CSARRLASYEQYF.

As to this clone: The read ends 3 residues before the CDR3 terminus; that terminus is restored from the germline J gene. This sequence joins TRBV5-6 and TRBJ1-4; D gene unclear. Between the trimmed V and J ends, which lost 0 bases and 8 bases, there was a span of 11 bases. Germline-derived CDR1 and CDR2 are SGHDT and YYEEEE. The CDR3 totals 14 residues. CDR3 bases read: TGTGCCAGCAGCTTGGAACTGGACTGGGAAAAA. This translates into CASSLELDWEK. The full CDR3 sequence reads CASSLELDWEKLFF.

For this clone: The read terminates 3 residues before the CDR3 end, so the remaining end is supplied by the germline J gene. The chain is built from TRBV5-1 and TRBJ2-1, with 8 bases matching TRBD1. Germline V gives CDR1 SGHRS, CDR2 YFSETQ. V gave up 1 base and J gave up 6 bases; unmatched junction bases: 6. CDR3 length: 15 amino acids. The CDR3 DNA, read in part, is TGCGCCAGCAGCTTGTACCAGGGGGCGGTCAATGAG. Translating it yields CASSLYQGAVNE. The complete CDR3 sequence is CASSLYQGAVNEQFF.

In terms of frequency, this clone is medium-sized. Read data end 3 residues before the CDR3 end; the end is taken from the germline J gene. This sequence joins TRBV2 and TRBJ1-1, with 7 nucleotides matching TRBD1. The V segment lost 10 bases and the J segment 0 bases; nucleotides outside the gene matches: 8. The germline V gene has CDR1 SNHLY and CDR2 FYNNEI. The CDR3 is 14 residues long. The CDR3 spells CATFLGQVNTEAFF. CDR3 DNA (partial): TGTGCCACCTTTCTCGGACAGGTGAACACTGAA.

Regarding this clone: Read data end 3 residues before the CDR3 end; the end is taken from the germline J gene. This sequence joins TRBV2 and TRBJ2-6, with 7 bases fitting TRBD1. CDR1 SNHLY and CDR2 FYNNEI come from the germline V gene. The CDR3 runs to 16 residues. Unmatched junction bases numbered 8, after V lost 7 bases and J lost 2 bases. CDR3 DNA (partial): TGTGCCAGCAAAAACAGGGGAGTGGCTGGGGCCAACGTC. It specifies CASKNRGVAGANV. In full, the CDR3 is CASKNRGVAGANVLTF.

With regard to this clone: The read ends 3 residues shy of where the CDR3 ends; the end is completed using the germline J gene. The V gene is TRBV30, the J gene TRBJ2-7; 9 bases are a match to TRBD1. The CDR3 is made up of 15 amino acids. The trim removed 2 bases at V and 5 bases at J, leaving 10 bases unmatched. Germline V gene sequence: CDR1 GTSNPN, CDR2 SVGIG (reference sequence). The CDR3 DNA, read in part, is TGTGCCTGGAGTACCCTCCCGGGACAGGGCCACGAG. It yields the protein CAWSTLPGQGHE. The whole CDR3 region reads CAWSTLPGQGHEQYF. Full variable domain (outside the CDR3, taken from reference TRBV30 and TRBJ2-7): SQTIHQWPATLVQPVGSPLSLECTVEGTSNPNLYWYRQAAGRGLQLLFYSVGIGQISSEVPQNLSASRPQDRQFILSSKKLLLSDSGFYLCAWSTLPGQGHEQYFGPGTRLTVT.